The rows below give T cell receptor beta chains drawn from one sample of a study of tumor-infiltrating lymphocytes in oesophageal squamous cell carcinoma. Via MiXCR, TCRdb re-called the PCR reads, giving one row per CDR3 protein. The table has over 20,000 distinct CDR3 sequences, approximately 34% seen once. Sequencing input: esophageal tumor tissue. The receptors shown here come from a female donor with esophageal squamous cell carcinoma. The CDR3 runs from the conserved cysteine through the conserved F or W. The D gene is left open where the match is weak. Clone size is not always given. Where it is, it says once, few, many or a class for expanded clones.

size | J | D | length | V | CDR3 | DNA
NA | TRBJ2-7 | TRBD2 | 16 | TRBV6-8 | CASSRAGTSVYNEQYF | TGTGCCAGCAGTAGAGCCGGGACTAGCGTATACAATGAGCAGTACTTC
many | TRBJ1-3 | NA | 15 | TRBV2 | CASSEGAGAGNTIYF | TGTGCCAGCAGTGAAGGAGCGGGGGCTGGAAACACCATATATTTT
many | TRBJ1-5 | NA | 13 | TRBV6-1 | CASSTAGYQPQHF | TGTGCCAGCAGCACGGCCGGGTATCAGCCCCAGCATTTT
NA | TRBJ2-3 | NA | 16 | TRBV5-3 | CASSPPDFYSTDTQYF | TGTGCCAGCAGCCCGCCGGATTTCTATAGCACAGATACGCAGTATTTT
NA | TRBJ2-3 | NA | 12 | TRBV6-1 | CASSSHTDTQYF | TGTGCCAGCAGTTCCCACACAGATACGCAGTATTTT
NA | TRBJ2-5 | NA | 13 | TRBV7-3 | CASSLTGLETQYF | TGTGCCAGCAGCTTAACGGGTTTGGAGACCCAGTACTTC
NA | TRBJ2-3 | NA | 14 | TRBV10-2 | CASSVGRSTDTQYF | TGCGCCAGCAGTGTCGGAAGAAGCACAGATACGCAGTATTTT
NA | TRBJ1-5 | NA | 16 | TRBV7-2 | CASSPGVGLGNQPQHF | TGTGCCAGCAGCCCAGGAGTGGGTCTGGGGAATCAGCCCCAGCATTTT
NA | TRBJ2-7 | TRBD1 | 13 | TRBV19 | CASSNGQGFEQYF | TGTGCCAGTAGTAATGGACAGGGGTTCGAGCAGTACTTC
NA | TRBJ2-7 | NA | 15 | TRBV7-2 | CASSLTRTGREEQYF | TGTGCCAGCAGTTTAACCCGTACAGGGCGGGAGGAGCAGTACTTC
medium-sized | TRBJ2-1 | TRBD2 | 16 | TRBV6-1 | CASSEGLAGGYNEQFF | TGTGCCAGCAGTGAAGGACTAGCGGGAGGATACAATGAGCAGTTCTTC
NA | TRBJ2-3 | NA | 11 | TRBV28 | CASSSVDTQYF | TGTGCCAGCAGTTCCGTAGATACGCAGTATTTT